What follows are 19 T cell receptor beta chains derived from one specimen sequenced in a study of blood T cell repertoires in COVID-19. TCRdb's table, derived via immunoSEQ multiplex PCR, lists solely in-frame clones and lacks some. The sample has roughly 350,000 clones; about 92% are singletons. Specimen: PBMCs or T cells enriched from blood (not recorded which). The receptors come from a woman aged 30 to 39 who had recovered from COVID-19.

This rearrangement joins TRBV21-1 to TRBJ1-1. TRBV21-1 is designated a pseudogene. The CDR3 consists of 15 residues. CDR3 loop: CASSKASGKDTEAFF. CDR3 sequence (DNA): TGTGCCAGCAGCAAAGCTTCGGGGAAGGACACTGAAGCTTTCTTT.

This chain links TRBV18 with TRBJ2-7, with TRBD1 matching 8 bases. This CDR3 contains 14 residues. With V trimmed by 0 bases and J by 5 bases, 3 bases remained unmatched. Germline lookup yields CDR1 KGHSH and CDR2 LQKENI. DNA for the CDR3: TGTGCCAGCTCACCACCGCCAGGGGGCCACGAGCAGTACTTC. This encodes CASSPPPGGHEQYF.

CDR3 in amino acids: CASSTTRTGKFSDTQYF. CDR3 DNA sequence: TGTGCCAGCAGTACTACTCGGACAGGGAAATTCTCAGATACGCAGTATTTT. The V gene is TRBV28, the J gene TRBJ2-3; 8 nucleotides line up with TRBD1. This CDR3 has 17 amino acids. Germline V gene sequence: CDR1 MDHEN, CDR2 SYDVKM. Trimming took 5 bases from V and 4 from J; bases not matched to a gene: 14. The variable domain in full, with the rest retrieved from reference TRBV28 and TRBJ2-3, is DVKVTQSSRYLVKRTGEKVFLECVQDMDHENMFWYRQDPGLGLRLIYFSYDVKMKEKGDIPEGYSVSREKKERFSLILESASTNQTSMYLCASSTTRTGKFSDTQYFGPGTRLTVL.

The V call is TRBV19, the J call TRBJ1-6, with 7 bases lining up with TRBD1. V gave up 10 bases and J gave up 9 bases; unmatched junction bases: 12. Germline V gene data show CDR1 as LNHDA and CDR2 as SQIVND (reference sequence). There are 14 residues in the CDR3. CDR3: CATRRGDSGSPLHF. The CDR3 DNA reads TGTGCCACTAGAAGAGGGGACAGTGGTTCACCCCTCCACTTT.

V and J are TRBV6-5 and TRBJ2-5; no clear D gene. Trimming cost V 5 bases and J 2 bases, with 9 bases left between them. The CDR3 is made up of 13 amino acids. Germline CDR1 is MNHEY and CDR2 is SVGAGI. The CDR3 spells CASSRGLQETQYF. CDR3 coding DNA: TGTGCCAGCAGTCGAGGTTTACAAGAGACCCAGTACTTC.

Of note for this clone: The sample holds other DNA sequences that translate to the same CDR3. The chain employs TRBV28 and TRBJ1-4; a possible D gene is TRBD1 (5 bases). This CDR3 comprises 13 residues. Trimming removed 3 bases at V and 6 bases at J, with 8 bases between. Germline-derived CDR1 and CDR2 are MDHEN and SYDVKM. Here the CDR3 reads CASSLGGDEKLFF. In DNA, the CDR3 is TGTGCCAGCAGTTTGGGGGGGGATGAAAAACTGTTTTTT.

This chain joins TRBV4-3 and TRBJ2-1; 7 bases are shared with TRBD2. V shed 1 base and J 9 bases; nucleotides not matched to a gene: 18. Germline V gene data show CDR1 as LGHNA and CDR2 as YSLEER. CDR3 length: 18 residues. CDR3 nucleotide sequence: TGCGCCAGCAGCCAAGGCCTCCTTGAGGGAGGGCCGCGAAGTGAGCAGTTCTTC. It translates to CASSQGLLEGGPRSEQFF.

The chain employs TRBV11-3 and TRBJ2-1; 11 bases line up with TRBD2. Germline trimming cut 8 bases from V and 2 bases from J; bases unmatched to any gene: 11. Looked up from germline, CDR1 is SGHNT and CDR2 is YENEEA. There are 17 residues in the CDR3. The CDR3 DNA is TGTGCCAGCGGGTCGGGACTAGCGGAACCGCCCTACAATGAGCAGTTCTTC. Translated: CASGSGLAEPPYNEQFF.

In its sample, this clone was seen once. DNA of the CDR3: TGTGCCAGCAGCCCCCAGCAGGGACTCAACTATGGCTACACCTTC. This encodes CASSPQQGLNYGYTF. The chain carries TRBV9 and TRBJ1-2, with D maybe TRBD1 (5 bases). Germline V lookup: CDR1 SGDLS, CDR2 YYNGEE. The CDR3 has 15 residues. V shed 4 bases and J shed 2 bases, with 15 bases lying between them.

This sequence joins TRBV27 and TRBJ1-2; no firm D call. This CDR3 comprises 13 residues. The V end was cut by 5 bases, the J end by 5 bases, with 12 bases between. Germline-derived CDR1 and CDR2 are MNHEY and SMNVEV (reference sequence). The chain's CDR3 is CASSEGGLYGYTF. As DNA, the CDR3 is TGTGCCAGCAGTGAGGGAGGGTTGTATGGCTACACCTTC.

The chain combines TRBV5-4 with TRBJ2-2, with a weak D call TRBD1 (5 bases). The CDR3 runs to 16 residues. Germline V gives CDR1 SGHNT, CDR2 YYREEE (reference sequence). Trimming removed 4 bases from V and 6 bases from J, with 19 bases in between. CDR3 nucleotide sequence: TGTGCCAGCAGCCCTTCCCGTAGGGGCGTTTCCGGGGAGCTGTTTTTT. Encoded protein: CASSPSRRGVSGELFF.

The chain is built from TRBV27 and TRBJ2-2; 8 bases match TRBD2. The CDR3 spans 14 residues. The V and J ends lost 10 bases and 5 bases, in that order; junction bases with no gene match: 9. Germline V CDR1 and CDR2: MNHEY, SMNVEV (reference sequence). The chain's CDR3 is CATRREGDTGELFF. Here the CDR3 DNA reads TGTGCCACTAGACGGGAGGGAGATACCGGGGAGCTGTTTTTT.

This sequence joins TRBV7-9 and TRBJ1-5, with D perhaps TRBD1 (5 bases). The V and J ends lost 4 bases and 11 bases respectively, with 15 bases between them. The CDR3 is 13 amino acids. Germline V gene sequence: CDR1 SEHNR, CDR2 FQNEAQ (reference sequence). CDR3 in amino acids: CASSSWGEVSQHF. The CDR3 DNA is TGTGCCAGCAGCTCGTGGGGGGAGGTGTCCCAGCATTTT.

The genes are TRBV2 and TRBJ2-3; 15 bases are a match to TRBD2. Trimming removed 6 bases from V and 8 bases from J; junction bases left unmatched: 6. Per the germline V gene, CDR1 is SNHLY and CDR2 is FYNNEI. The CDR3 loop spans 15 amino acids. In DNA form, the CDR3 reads TGTGCCAGCAGCGGGACTAGCGGGGGGTCGGGTACGCAGTATTTT. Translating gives CASSGTSGGSGTQYF.

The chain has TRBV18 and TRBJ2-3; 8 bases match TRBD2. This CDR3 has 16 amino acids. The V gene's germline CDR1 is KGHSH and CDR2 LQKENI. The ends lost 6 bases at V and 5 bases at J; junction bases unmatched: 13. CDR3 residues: CASSSGSSGARDTQYF. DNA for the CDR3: TGTGCCAGCTCCTCCGGCAGTAGCGGGGCGAGAGATACGCAGTATTTT.

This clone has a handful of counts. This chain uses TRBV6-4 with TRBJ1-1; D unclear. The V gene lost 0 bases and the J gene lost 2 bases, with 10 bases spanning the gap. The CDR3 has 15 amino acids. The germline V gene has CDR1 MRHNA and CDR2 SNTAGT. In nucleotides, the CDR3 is TGTGCCAGCAGTGACTCTGGGCAGCAAAACACTGAAGCTTTCTTT. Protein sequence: CASSDSGQQNTEAFF.

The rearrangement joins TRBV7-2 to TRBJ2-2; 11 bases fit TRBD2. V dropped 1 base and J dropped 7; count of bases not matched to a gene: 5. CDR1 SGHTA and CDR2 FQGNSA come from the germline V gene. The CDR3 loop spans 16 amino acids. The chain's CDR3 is CASSLDSGRAGGELFF. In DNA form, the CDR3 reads TGTGCCAGCAGCTTAGATAGCGGGAGGGCTGGCGGGGAGCTGTTTTTT.

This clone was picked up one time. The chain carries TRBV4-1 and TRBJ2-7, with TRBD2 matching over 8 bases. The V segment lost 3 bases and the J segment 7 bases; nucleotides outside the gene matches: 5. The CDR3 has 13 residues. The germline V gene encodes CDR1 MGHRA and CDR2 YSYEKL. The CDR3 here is CASSQFGGGEQYF. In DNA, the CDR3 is TGCGCCAGCAGCCAGTTCGGGGGGGGTGAGCAGTACTTC.

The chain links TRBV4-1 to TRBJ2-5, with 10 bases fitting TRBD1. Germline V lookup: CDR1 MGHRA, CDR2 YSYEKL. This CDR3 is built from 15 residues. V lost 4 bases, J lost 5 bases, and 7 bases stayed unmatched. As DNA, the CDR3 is TGCGCCAGCAGCCCCCCCCCGGGACAGGGGGAGACCCAGTACTTC. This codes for CASSPPPGQGETQYF.